These 3 T cell receptor beta chains came from one sample sequenced in a study of shared clonotypes between healthy human individuals. This table comes from immunoSEQ multiplex PCR, and its TCRdb copy is limited to in-frame clones, with some not included. The data show 1,500,000 or so clones, with over 95% seen just once and roughly 1.1% held by the top ten. The sample taken for sequencing was naive CD4+ T cells sorted from blood. The subset: CD45RA+ positively selected. These receptors were taken from a man aged 30 to 45 in good health.

The chain carries TRBV7-9 and TRBJ1-1; the D is unclear. This CDR3 is built from 14 residues. Between the trimmed V and J ends, which lost 5 bases and 4 bases, there was a span of 14 bases. From germline, CDR1 is SEHNR and CDR2 FQNEAQ (reference sequence). CDR3 coding DNA: TGTGCCAGCAGCACGTTAGTAACAGTCACTGAAGCTTTCTTT. Translated, it gives CASSTLVTVTEAFF. The whole variable domain, remainder taken from reference TRBV7-9 and TRBJ1-1, is DTGVSQNPRHKITKRGQNVTFRCDPISEHNRLYWYRQTLGQGPEFLTYFQNEAQLEKSRLLSDRFSAERPKGSFSTLEIQRTEQGDSAMYLCASSTLVTVTEAFFGQGTRLTVV.

The chain has TRBV4-3 and TRBJ1-1, with 9 bases fitting TRBD1. The CDR3 has 17 residues. The germline gives CDR1 LGHNA, CDR2 YSLEER. V gave up 4 bases and J gave up 0 bases; unmatched junction bases: 9. The CDR3 protein is CASSRFHGDRVNTEAFF. In DNA, the CDR3 is TGCGCCAGCAGCCGCTTCCATGGGGACAGGGTGAACACTGAAGCTTTCTTT.

The chain joins TRBV28 to TRBJ2-3, with D possibly being TRBD1 or TRBD2 (6 bases each). CDR3 length equals 17 residues. Germline V gene data show CDR1 as MDHEN and CDR2 as SYDVKM. V lost 4 bases, J lost 0 bases, and 17 bases lay in between. The CDR3 loop reads CASSYLGGGTSTDTQYF. The CDR3 coding sequence is TGTGCCAGCAGTTATCTCGGAGGGGGAACTAGCACAGATACGCAGTATTTT.